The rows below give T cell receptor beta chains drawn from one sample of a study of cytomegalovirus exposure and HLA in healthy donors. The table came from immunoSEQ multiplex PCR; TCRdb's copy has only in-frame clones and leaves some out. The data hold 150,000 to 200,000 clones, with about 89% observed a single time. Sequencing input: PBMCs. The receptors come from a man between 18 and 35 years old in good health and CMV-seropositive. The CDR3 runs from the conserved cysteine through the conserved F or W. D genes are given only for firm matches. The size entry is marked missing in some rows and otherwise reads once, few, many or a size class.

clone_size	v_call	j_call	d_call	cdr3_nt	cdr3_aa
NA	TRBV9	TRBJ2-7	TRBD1	TGTGCCAGCAGCGGCGGGACAGGGGAAGGCGAGCAGTACTTC	CASSGGTGEGEQYF
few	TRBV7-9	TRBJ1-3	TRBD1	TGTGCCAGCAGCTTGGGACAGGGGCCCACCTCCTCTGGAAACACCATATATTTT	CASSLGQGPTSSGNTIYF
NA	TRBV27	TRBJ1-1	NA	TGTGCCAGCCGGGGTCTTGGAACTGAAGCTTTCTTT	CASRGLGTEAFF
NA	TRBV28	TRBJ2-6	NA	TGTGCCAGCAGCCCATCGGGTACCGGGGCCAACGTCCTGACTTTC	CASSPSGTGANVLTF
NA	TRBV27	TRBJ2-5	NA	TGTGCCAGCAGTGTGGGCGAGACCCAGTACTTC	CASSVGETQYF
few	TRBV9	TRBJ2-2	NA	TGTGCCAGCAGTAAGGGAGACGTGGGAACCGGGGAGCTGTTTTTT	CASSKGDVGTGELFF
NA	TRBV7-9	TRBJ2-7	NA	TGTGCCAGCAGCCCAAAGGGGGGGGACTACGAGCAGTACTTC	CASSPKGGDYEQYF
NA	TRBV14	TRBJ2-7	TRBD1	TGTGCCAGCAGCCAAGGACCGGGACAGGGTTCCTACGAGCAGTACTTC	CASSQGPGQGSYEQYF
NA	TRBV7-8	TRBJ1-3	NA	TGTGCCAGCAGCCTAGGAAACACCATATATTTT	CASSLGNTIYF
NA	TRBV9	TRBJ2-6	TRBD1	TGTGCCAGCAGCGTGGAAGCAGGGACAGCGTTCTCTGGGGCCAACGTCCTGACTTTC	CASSVEAGTAFSGANVLTF
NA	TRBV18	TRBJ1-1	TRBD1	TGTGCCAGCTCACCCCCAGGGGGCTACACTGAAGCTTTCTTT	CASSPPGGYTEAFF
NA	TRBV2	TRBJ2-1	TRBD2	TGTGCCAGTCCCGGGACTAGCGGATACAATGAGCAGTTCTTC	CASPGTSGYNEQFF
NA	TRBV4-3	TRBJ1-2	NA	TGCGCCAGCAGCCAAGATTTCGGGGGGTCCTATGGCTACACCTTC	CASSQDFGGSYGYTF
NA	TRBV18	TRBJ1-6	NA	TGTGCCAGCTCACCCACAGGGTACCCCCTAAATTCACCCCTCCACTTT	CASSPTGYPLNSPLHF
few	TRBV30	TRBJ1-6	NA	TGTGCCTGGAGTGCCCCCCGGGTCTATAATTCACCCCTCCACTTT	CAWSAPRVYNSPLHF
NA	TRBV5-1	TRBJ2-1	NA	TGCGCCAGCAGCGAAGAAGGAGATTATACTTTCAATGAGCAGTTCTTC	CASSEEGDYTFNEQFF
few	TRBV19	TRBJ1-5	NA	TGTGCCAGTAGTATAGTCTCTCAGCCCCAGCATTTT	CASSIVSQPQHF
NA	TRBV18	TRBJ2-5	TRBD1	TGTGCCAGCTCACCAGTGACAGGGAATCAAGAGACCCAGTACTTC	CASSPVTGNQETQYF
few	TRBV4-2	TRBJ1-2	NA	TGTGCCAGCAGCCAACTTGGGCCTGAGGGCTACACCTTC	CASSQLGPEGYTF
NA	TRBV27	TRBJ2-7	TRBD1	TGTGCCAGCAGTAAGTTCCAACAGGGGGGCGAGCAGTACTTC	CASSKFQQGGEQYF
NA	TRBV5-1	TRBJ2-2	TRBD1	TGCGCCAGCAGCTTGCCCGTGACAGGGGCAGCGGCCGGGGAGCTGTTTTTT	CASSLPVTGAAAGELFF
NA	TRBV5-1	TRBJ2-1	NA	TGCGCCAGCAGCTTGATACCCCTCCCGCAGTTATACAATGAGCAGTTCTTC	CASSLIPLPQLYNEQFF
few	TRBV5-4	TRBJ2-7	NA	TGTGCCAGCAGCTTGGCTGGGGGCATCGGGATCTACGAGCAGTACTTC	CASSLAGGIGIYEQYF
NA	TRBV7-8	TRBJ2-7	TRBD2	TGTGCCAGCGCCGCGGGGAGCGGGGGATCCTACGAGCAGTACTTC	CASAAGSGGSYEQYF
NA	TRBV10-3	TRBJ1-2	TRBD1	TGTGCCATCAGTGAGTGGACAGGGGGGACCTTC	CAISEWTGGTF
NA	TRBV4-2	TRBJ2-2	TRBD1	TGTGCCAGCAGGGACCCCGGGACAGGGTATCCCGGGGAGCTGTTTTTT	CASRDPGTGYPGELFF
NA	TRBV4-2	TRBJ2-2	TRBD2	TGTGCCAGCAGTTCGCGGGGGGGCCTCGCCGGGGAGCTGTTTTTT	CASSSRGGLAGELFF
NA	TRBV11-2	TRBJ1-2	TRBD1	TGTGCCAGCAGCCCAAAAGTCGGGACAGGGGGCGCGGGGTATGGCTACACCTTC	CASSPKVGTGGAGYGYTF
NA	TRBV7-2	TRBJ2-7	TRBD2	TGTGCCAGCCGCCGGACTAGCGGGGAGCAGTACTTC	CASRRTSGEQYF
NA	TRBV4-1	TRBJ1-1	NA	TGCGCCAGCAGCTCTAGCTTAGGGTCGGGAGGAACTGAAGCTTTCTTT	CASSSSLGSGGTEAFF
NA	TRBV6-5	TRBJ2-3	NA	TGTGCCAGCTCGGGGGATTCAGATACGCAGTATTTT	CASSGDSDTQYF
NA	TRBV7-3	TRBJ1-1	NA	TGTGCCAGCAGCGGCGGGGATAACACTGAAGCTTTCTTT	CASSGGDNTEAFF
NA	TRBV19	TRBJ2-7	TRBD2	TGTGCCAGTAGTATTTCTAGCGGAACCTACGAGCAGTACTTC	CASSISSGTYEQYF
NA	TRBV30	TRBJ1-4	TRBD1	TGTGCCTTGGGACAGGTCGGAAAACTGTTTTTT	CALGQVGKLFF
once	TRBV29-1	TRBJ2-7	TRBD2	TGCAGCGTTGGGGCTAGCGGGAGTGGCGAGCAGTACTTC	CSVGASGSGEQYF
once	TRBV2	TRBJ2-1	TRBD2	TGTGCCAGCAGTCTTCGCGGGGGGGCTTTTAGCAATGAGCAGTTCTTC	CASSLRGGAFSNEQFF
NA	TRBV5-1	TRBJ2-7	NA	TGCGCCAGCAGCTCAGGGGCTTTAGAGCAGTACTTC	CASSSGALEQYF
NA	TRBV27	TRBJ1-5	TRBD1	TGTGCCAGCAGTGCACAGGGGTCGGGACGTCAGCCCCAGCATTTT	CASSAQGSGRQPQHF
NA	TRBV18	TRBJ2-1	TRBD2	TGTGCCAGCTCACCCCCCGAGCGGGGGGTCTACAATGAGCAGTTCTTC	CASSPPERGVYNEQFF
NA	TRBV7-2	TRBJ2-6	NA	TGTGCCAGCAGCCGACCACAGGGCAACCTGGACTCTGGGGCCAACGTCCTGACTTTC	CASSRPQGNLDSGANVLTF
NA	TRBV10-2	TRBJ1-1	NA	TGCGCCACACTTGCGGGGGTGGGTACTGAAGCTTTCTTT	CATLAGVGTEAFF
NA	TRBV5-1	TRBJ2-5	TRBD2	TGCGCCAGCAGCAGACTAGCGGGGGAAGAGACCCAGTACTTC	CASSRLAGEETQYF
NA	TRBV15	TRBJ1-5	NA	TGTGCCACCAGCAGAGATATCGGGGGTAGAAGCAATCAGCCCCAGCATTTT	CATSRDIGGRSNQPQHF
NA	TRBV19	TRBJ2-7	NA	TGTGCCAGTAGTATAGGCCCGGGAGAGGCCTACGAGCAGTACTTC	CASSIGPGEAYEQYF
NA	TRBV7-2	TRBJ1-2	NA	TGTGCCAGCAGCTTTGACGGAGACTATGGCTACACCTTC	CASSFDGDYGYTF
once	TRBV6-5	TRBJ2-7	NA	TGTGCCAGCAGTTACGGTACCACAGGAACCTACGAGCAGTACTTC	CASSYGTTGTYEQYF
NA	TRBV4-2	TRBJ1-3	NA	TGTGCCAGCAGCCAAGATAGAGTTACCGGAAACACCATATATTTT	CASSQDRVTGNTIYF
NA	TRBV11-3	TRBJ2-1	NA	TGTGCCAGCAGCTTAGGCGAGTTAAATGAGCAGTTCTTC	CASSLGELNEQFF
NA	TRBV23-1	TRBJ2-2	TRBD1	TGCGCCACCAAACCGGGACAGGGGAAAACCGGGGAGCTGTTTTTT	CATKPGQGKTGELFF
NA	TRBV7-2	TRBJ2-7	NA	TGTGCCAGCAGCTTAGTAGAGGGGGGGATCTACGAGCAGTACTTC	CASSLVEGGIYEQYF
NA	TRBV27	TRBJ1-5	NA	TGTGCCAGCAGTTTATCGCGGGGGGAACAGCCCCAGCATTTT	CASSLSRGEQPQHF
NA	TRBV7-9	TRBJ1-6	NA	TGTGCCAGCAGCTTAGCCCCCGCAGGGGTGGATTCACCCCTCCACTTT	CASSLAPAGVDSPLHF